This TCR beta chain was captured by sequencing in a study of long-term antiretroviral therapy in people with HIV. All participants with HIV were treated in the United States. Researchers report immunoSEQ v3.0 was run at survey level. Data came from immunoSEQ multiplex PCR; TCRdb stores just in-frame clones and leaves some out. The sample has 30,000 to 35,000 clones, over 70% seen once. The source was unsorted PBMCs, collected 3.1 years after starting antiretroviral therapy. The receptor was derived from a woman between 50 and 59 years old with HIV.

This CDR3 reads CASSRGGEKLFF. The CDR3 DNA sequence: TGTGCCAGCAGCAGGGGAGGTGAAAAACTGTTTTTT. This chain connects TRBV2 to TRBJ1-4; weak D call: TRBD1 (6 bases). With 6 bases removed from V and 7 bases from J, the gap between germline ends came to 9 bases. Germline CDR1 and CDR2: SNHLY and FYNNEI. The CDR3 runs 12 residues.